The 31 T cell receptor beta chains below were found in one sample sequenced in a study of neoadjuvant anti-PD-1 for oral cavity cancer. Time point noted: after neoadjuvant nivolumab, at surgical resection. The assay was immunoSEQ multiplex PCR, and TCRdb's table has in-frame clones only and misses some. The sample records some 40,000 clones, approximately 40% being singletons. The input for sequencing was tumor tissue, taken after nivolumab (anti-PD-1) treatment. All receptors derive from a person between 35 and 79 years old with oral cavity squamous cell carcinoma.

This clone showed up just a few times. The chain employs TRBV5-8 and TRBJ2-5, with unresolved D. The CDR3 length is 12 residues. Trimming removed 5 bases from V and 5 bases from J, with 10 bases in between. Germline V gives CDR1 SGHTS, CDR2 YDEGEE. CDR3 sequence reads: CASRRIVETQYF. CDR3 DNA: TGTGCCAGCAGGCGAATAGTGGAGACCCAGTACTTC.

The chain uses TRBV18 and TRBJ2-2, with TRBD1 matching over 8 bases. There are 14 residues in the CDR3. CDR1 and CDR2 (germline): KGHSH, LQKENI. The V segment lost 4 bases and the J segment 7 bases; nucleotides outside the gene matches: 5. CDR3 amino acids: CASSQSGGLGELFF. As DNA, the CDR3 is TGTGCCAGCTCACAATCAGGGGGCCTCGGGGAGCTGTTTTTT.

The CDR3 loop is CASSYGSGTGTDTQYF. The DNA for the CDR3 is TGTGCCAGCAGTTACGGGAGCGGGACGGGGACAGATACGCAGTATTTT. This chain connects TRBV6-5 to TRBJ2-3, with TRBD2 matching over 7 bases. Losses at the gene ends were 2 bases for V and 3 bases for J; bases not matched to a gene: 8. This CDR3 is built from 16 residues. Germline V gene sequence: CDR1 MNHEY, CDR2 SVGAGI.

Notes on this clone: Since a far larger clone is one base different, this is likely a read error. V gene TRBV5-1 combines with J gene TRBJ1-5; a weak D match, TRBD1 (5 bases). Germline lookup yields CDR1 SGHRS and CDR2 YFSETQ. The CDR3 is made up of 13 amino acids. The CDR3 DNA sequence: TGCGCCCGCAGCTTGGGGGGGGATCAGCCCCAGCATTTT. Amino acids: CARSLGGDQPQHF.

This clone was found many times. Distinct nucleotide sequences in the sample also encode this CDR3. The CDR3: CASSVAGNTEAFF. The CDR3 DNA reads as TGTGCCAGCAGCGTAGCAGGGAACACTGAAGCTTTCTTT. The chain employs TRBV9 and TRBJ1-1; D remains ambiguous. The CDR3 contains 13 residues. Germline CDR1 reads SGDLS; CDR2 reads YYNGEE. V lost 0 bases and J 1 base, leaving 4 bases between the germline ends.

Relative to its sample, this clone is medium-sized. The chain couples TRBV5-1 to TRBJ1-2; D is ambiguous. V was pared by 2 bases and J by 4 bases, with 12 bases between. There are 14 residues in the CDR3. Germline lookup yields CDR1 SGHRS and CDR2 YFSETQ. In nucleotides, the CDR3 is TGCGCCAGCAGCTTCCTGGACCGGTTCTATGGCTACACCTTC. Amino acids: CASSFLDRFYGYTF.

This clone occurred a few times. V usage is TRBV25-1 and J usage is TRBJ1-5; TRBD1 might be the D (5 bases). CDR1 MGHDK and CDR2 SYGVNS come from the germline V gene. This CDR3 is 14 amino acids long. V lost 5 bases and J lost 8, with 16 bases in between. CDR3 region: CASSPPDMAEPQHF. CDR3 coding DNA: TGTGCCAGCAGTCCCCCGGACATGGCCGAGCCCCAGCATTTT.

This sequence joins TRBV30 and TRBJ1-2; TRBD1 matches at 7 bases. The junction had 11 bases not matched to a gene; V was cut back by 5 bases and J by 8 bases. Germline CDR1 and CDR2: GTSNPN and SVGIG (reference sequence). This CDR3 comprises 13 residues. CDR3 nucleotide sequence: TGTGCCTGGGACCTATACAGGGGCGGGGGCTACACCTTC. It yields the protein CAWDLYRGGGYTF.

This clone was observed a handful of times. The rearrangement joins TRBV5-1 to TRBJ1-3; D is ambiguous. The V end was cut by 0 bases, the J end by 0 bases, with 16 bases between. This CDR3 is built from 18 residues. CDR1 SGHRS and CDR2 YFSETQ come from the germline V gene. The CDR3 spells CASSLGDSSDLSGNTIYF. The CDR3 DNA reads TGCGCCAGCAGCTTGGGTGATTCTTCAGACCTCTCTGGAAACACCATATATTTT.

This clone turned up a few times. The rearrangement joins TRBV5-6 to TRBJ2-2; D tentatively fits TRBD1 or TRBD2 (5 bases each). V lost 2 bases, J lost 0 bases, and 8 bases lay in between. CDR1 SGHDT and CDR2 YYEEEE come from the germline V gene. The length of the CDR3 is 15 residues. The DNA of the CDR3 is TGTGCCAGCAGCTTTGGGGGAACGAACACCGGGGAGCTGTTTTTT. It is translated as CASSFGGTNTGELFF. Using reference TRBV5-6 and TRBJ2-2 for the parts outside the CDR3, the full variable domain is DAGVTQSPTHLIKTRGQQVTLRCSPKSGHDTVSWYQQALGQGPQFIFQYYEEEERQRGNFPDRFSGHQFPNYSSELNVNALLLGDSALYLCASSFGGTNTGELFFGEGSRLTVL.

The table lists this clone with a few counts. V usage is TRBV5-1 and J usage is TRBJ1-3; TRBD1 matches at 9 bases. Germline values: CDR1 SGHRS, CDR2 YFSETQ. The CDR3 consists of 15 residues. The V and J ends lost 3 bases and 1 base, in that order; junction bases with no gene match: 2. The CDR3, as DNA: TGCGCCAGCAGCTCACAGGGGGCATCTGGAAACACCATATATTTT. It yields the protein CASSSQGASGNTIYF.

V gene TRBV4-2 combines with J gene TRBJ1-6, with 7 bases fitting TRBD1. The CDR3 loop spans 16 amino acids. The junction had 6 bases not matched to a gene; V was cut back by 0 bases and J by 7 bases. In germline, CDR1 is LGHNA, CDR2 YNFKEQ. The CDR3 region is CASSQDPQGLNSPLHF. For the CDR3, the DNA is TGTGCCAGCAGCCAAGATCCACAGGGGCTGAATTCACCCCTCCACTTT.

The gene calls are TRBV4-1 and TRBJ1-6; TRBD1 is a possible D gene (5 bases). CDR1 is MGHRA and CDR2 is YSYEKL in the germline V gene. Trimming removed 0 bases at V and 10 bases at J, with 13 bases between. CDR3 length: 15 residues. Written as DNA, the CDR3 is TGCGCCAGCAGCCAAGATTTAGCAGGGCGCTCACCCCTCCACTTT. Its translation is CASSQDLAGRSPLHF.

This clone qualifies as medium-sized. The chain couples TRBV4-1 to TRBJ1-1; 8 bases map to TRBD1. Trimming took 4 bases from V and 0 from J; bases not matched to a gene: 7. This CDR3 spans 16 amino acids. Germline lookup yields CDR1 MGHRA and CDR2 YSYEKL. CDR3 amino acids: CASSPGQGPMNTEAFF. CDR3 bases: TGCGCCAGCAGCCCCGGACAGGGCCCCATGAACACTGAAGCTTTCTTT.

The rearrangement uses TRBV5-6 and TRBJ1-1; TRBD1 agrees at 7 bases. CDR3 length equals 14 residues. Per germline, CDR1 SGHDT and CDR2 YYEEEE. V lost 4 bases to trimming and J lost 4 bases; unmatched junction nucleotides: 7. The CDR3 sequence is CASSKFDRVTEAFF. The DNA for the CDR3 is TGTGCCAGCAGCAAATTCGACAGGGTCACTGAAGCTTTCTTT.

This clone has only a few counts. The rearrangement uses TRBV27 and TRBJ1-5; no clear D gene. Germline V CDR1 and CDR2: MNHEY, SMNVEV (reference sequence). The ends were cut back, 11 bases at V and 5 bases at J, with 16 bases in the middle. This CDR3 spans 13 amino acids. CDR3: CASRSDFYQPQHF. Here the CDR3 DNA reads TGTGCCTCTAGGTCAGATTTTTATCAGCCCCAGCATTTT.

This sequence joins TRBV9 and TRBJ2-3; D remains ambiguous. The length of the CDR3 is 15 residues. CDR1 is SGDLS, CDR2 YYNGEE, per germline. V dropped 4 bases and J dropped 6 bases, with 18 bases sitting between them. In DNA form, the CDR3 reads TGTGCCAGCAGCTTCCTCCGCTATTTTGTTGATACGCAGTATTTT. Translating gives CASSFLRYFVDTQYF.

This chain uses TRBV19 with TRBJ1-1, with TRBD1 identical over 8 bases. CDR3 length: 14 residues. Per the germline V gene, CDR1 is LNHDA and CDR2 is SQIVND (reference sequence). With 7 bases clipped from V and 2 bases from J, the junction kept 6 bases outside the gene matches. DNA of the CDR3: TGTGCCAGTACCCTGGACAGGGCCAACACTGAAGCTTTCTTT. Translating gives CASTLDRANTEAFF. The variable domain in full, with the rest retrieved from reference TRBV19 and TRBJ1-1, is DGGITQSPKYLFRKEGQNVTLSCEQNLNHDAMYWYRQDPGQGLRLIYYSQIVNDFQKGDIAEGYSVSREKKESFPLTVTSAQKNPTAFYLCASTLDRANTEAFFGQGTRLTVV.

This clone was recorded once. The chain links TRBV5-1 to TRBJ2-7, with D perhaps matching TRBD1 (6 bases). Germline V lookup: CDR1 SGHRS, CDR2 YFSETQ. CDR3 length: 14 amino acids. V lost 3 bases, J lost 0 bases, and 10 bases lay in between. CDR3 coding DNA: TGCGCCAGCAGCTGGGACACTAGCTCCTACGAGCAGTACTTC. This gives the protein CASSWDTSSYEQYF.

The chain uses TRBV5-8 and TRBJ1-2; the D gene is possibly TRBD1 (6 bases). V was clipped by 0 bases and J by 7 bases, with 7 bases between them. CDR3 length: 12 amino acids. Germline V CDR1 and CDR2: SGHTS, YDEGEE. CDR3 in amino acids: CASSLDRVGYTF. The DNA for the CDR3 is TGTGCCAGCAGCTTGGACAGGGTTGGCTACACCTTC. The whole variable domain, filled in from reference TRBV5-8 and TRBJ1-2, reads EAGVTQSPTHLIKTRGQQATLRCSPISGHTSVYWYQQALGLGLQFLLWYDEGEERNRGNFPPRFSGRQFPNYSSELNVNALELEDSALYLCASSLDRVGYTFGSGTRLTVV.

This clone occurred a few times. CDR3 sequence reads: CAWEVNSGANVLTF. The CDR3 DNA is TGTGCCTGGGAAGTGAACTCTGGGGCCAACGTCCTGACTTTC. The chain combines TRBV30 with TRBJ2-6; D is undetermined. Germline assignment: CDR1 GTSNPN and CDR2 SVGIG (reference sequence). V dropped 5 bases and J dropped 0 bases, with 8 bases sitting between them. The length of the CDR3 is 14 residues.

In this sample, this clone turned up a few times. The CDR3 DNA is TGCGCCAGCAGCTTCGAGACCTTGGGTGAAGCTTTCTTT. As protein: CASSFETLGEAFF. This chain joins TRBV5-1 and TRBJ1-1; D gene uncertain. With 2 bases removed from V and 7 bases from J, the gap between germline ends came to 12 bases. This CDR3 is 13 amino acids long. CDR1 and CDR2 (germline): SGHRS, YFSETQ.

About this clone: This sample also contains other DNA sequences that code for the same CDR3. This chain joins TRBV9 and TRBJ2-7, with TRBD1 matching 10 bases. Trimming took 0 bases from V and 7 from J; bases not matched to a gene: 4. Germline V gene sequence: CDR1 SGDLS, CDR2 YYNGEE. CDR3 length equals 14 residues. The CDR3, as DNA: TGTGCCAGCAGCGTAGGACAGGGGGCTCGGGAGCAGTACTTC. Protein sequence: CASSVGQGAREQYF.

This rearrangement joins TRBV5-4 to TRBJ1-1; 8 nucleotides agree with TRBD1. The J segment lost 0 bases and the V segment lost 10 bases, leaving 11 bases of the junction unmatched. The CDR3 totals 15 residues. The V gene's germline CDR1 is SGHNT and CDR2 YYREEE (reference sequence). The CDR3 coding sequence is TGTGCCGCCACGGCGACAGGGGTAATGAACACTGAAGCTTTCTTT. Protein product: CAATATGVMNTEAFF.

This clone has a handful of counts. In DNA, the CDR3 is TGTGCCACGGGGGGGGCAGATACGCAGTATTTT. Amino acids: CATGGADTQYF. The chain has TRBV11-2 and TRBJ2-3; 8 nucleotides match TRBD2. The CDR3 totals 11 residues. V was clipped by 10 bases and J by 4 bases; unmatched bases: 1. Germline lookup yields CDR1 SGHAT and CDR2 FQNNGV.

The V call is TRBV7-9, the J call TRBJ1-5, with D unresolved. CDR1 and CDR2 (germline): SEHNR, FQNEAQ (reference sequence). The CDR3 sequence is 14 residues long. V was pared by 5 bases and J by 5 bases, with 13 bases between. The DNA for the CDR3 is TGTGCCAGCAGCCTGGGGAGGACCCATCAGCCCCAGCATTTT. It yields the protein CASSLGRTHQPQHF.

The V call is TRBV11-2, the J call TRBJ2-3, with D possibly TRBD1 on 5 matching bases. This CDR3 contains 14 residues. V was trimmed by 1 base and J by 4 bases, leaving 9 bases between them. Germline V gene lookup returns CDR1 SGHAT and CDR2 FQNNGV. CDR3 DNA sequence: TGTGCCAGCAGCTTAGCGCAGGGCGCAGATACGCAGTATTTT. Amino acids: CASSLAQGADTQYF.

The chain's CDR3 is CASSSDRVYEQFF. CDR3 nucleotide sequence: TGTGCCAGTAGTAGCGACAGGGTTTATGAGCAGTTCTTC. The chain has TRBV19 and TRBJ2-1, with 7 positions matching TRBD1. The trim removed 4 bases at V and 8 bases at J, leaving 5 bases unmatched. This CDR3 comprises 13 residues. Germline CDR1 reads LNHDA; CDR2 reads SQIVND (reference sequence).

In this sample, this clone turned up many times. V is TRBV6-6 and J is TRBJ1-5; D perhaps matches TRBD1 (5 bases). V lost 11 bases to trimming and J lost 1 base, with 15 bases between them. The CDR3 totals 14 residues. Germline V gene lookup returns CDR1 MNHNY and CDR2 SVGAGI (reference sequence). The CDR3 loop is CACTGGRSNQPQHF. The CDR3 region has the DNA TGTGCCTGCACGGGGGGAAGGAGCAATCAGCCCCAGCATTTT.

This clone has ten or more counts. The rearrangement uses TRBV28 and TRBJ2-7; D is ambiguous. The CDR3 length is 11 residues. The germline gives CDR1 MDHEN, CDR2 SYDVKM. The V end was cut by 11 bases, the J end by 4 bases, with 12 bases between. The CDR3 nucleotides read TGTGCCTCAGGCAGTAGGTACGAGCAGTACTTC. It is translated as CASGSRYEQYF.

This rearrangement joins TRBV4-1 to TRBJ2-3; 8 bases align to TRBD2. The CDR3 extends over 14 amino acids. The trim removed 2 bases at V and 8 bases at J, leaving 6 bases unmatched. Germline values: CDR1 MGHRA, CDR2 YSYEKL. In nucleotides, the CDR3 is TGCGCCAGCAGCCAACCCGGGGGGGCCGCTACGCAGTATTTT. Protein product: CASSQPGGAATQYF.